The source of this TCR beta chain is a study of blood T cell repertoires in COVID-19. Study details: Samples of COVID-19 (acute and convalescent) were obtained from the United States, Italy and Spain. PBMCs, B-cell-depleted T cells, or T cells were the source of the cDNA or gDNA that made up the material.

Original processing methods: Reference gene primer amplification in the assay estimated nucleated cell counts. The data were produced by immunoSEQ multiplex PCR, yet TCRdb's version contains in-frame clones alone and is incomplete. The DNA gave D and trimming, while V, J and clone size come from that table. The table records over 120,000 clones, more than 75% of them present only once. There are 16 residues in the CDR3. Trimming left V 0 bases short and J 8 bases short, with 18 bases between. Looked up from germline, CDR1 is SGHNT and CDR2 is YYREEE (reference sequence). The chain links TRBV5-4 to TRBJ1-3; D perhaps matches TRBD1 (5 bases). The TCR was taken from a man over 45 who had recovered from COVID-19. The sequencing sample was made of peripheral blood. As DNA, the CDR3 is TGTGCCAGCAGCTTGGGGGCAGGGTCCCCTGTGGACACCATATATTTT. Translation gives CASSLGAGSPVDTIYF. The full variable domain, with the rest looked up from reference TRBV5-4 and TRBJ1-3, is ETGVTQSPTHLIKTRGQQVTLRCSSQSGHNTVSWYQQALGQGPQFIFQYYREEENGRGNFPPRFSGLQFPNYSSELNVNALELDDSALYLCASSLGAGSPVDTIYFGEGSWLTVV.